This TCR beta chain was profiled in a study of technical replicates of blood from a few donors. Here immunoSEQ multiplex PCR was the method, and the copy in TCRdb shows in-frame clones only, minus some. The data show about 73,000 clones, about 92% seen once. The sample comprised T cells isolated from PBMCs. The source of this sequence is a human donor in good health.

CDR3 protein: CASTLGTGNNEQFF. The CDR3 coding sequence is TGTGCCAGCACCCTAGGGACAGGGAACAATGAGCAGTTCTTC. This chain links TRBV28 with TRBJ2-1; the match to TRBD1 covers 9 bases. The CDR3 totals 14 residues. The ends lost 7 bases at V and 5 bases at J; junction bases unmatched: 6. Germline V CDR1 and CDR2: MDHEN, SYDVKM. The whole variable domain, remainder taken from reference TRBV28 and TRBJ2-1, is DVKVTQSSRYLVKRTGEKVFLECVQDMDHENMFWYRQDPGLGLRLIYFSYDVKMKEKGDIPEGYSVSREKKERFSLILESASTNQTSMYLCASTLGTGNNEQFFGPGTRLTVL.